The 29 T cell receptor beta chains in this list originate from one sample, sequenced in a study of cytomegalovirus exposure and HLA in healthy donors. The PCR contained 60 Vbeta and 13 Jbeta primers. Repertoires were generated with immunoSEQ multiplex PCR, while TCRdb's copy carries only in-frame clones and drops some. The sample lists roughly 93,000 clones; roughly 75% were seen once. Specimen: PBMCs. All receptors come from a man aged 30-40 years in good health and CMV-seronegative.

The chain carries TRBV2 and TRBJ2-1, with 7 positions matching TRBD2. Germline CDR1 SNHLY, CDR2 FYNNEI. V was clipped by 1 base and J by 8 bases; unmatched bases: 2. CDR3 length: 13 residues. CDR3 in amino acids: CASSEGRGYEQFF. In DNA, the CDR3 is TGTGCCAGCAGTGAAGGGCGGGGGTATGAGCAGTTCTTC.

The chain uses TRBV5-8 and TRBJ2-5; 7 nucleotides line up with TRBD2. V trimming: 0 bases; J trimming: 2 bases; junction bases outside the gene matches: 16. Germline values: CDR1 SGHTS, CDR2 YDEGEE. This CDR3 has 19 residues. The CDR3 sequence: CASSLAGRDYNTLQETQYF. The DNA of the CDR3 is TGTGCCAGCAGCTTGGCCGGCCGGGACTACAACACACTACAAGAGACCCAGTACTTC.

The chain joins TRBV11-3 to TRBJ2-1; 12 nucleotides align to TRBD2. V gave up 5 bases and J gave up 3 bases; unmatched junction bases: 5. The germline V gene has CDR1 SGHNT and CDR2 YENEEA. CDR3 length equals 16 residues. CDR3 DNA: TGTGCCAGCAGCCCGACTAGCGGGGGCCTCTACAATGAGCAGTTCTTC. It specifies CASSPTSGGLYNEQFF.

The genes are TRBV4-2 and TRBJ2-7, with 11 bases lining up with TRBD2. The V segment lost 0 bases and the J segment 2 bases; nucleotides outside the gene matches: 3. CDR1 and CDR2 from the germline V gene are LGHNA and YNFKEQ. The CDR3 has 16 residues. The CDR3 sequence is CASSQDPTSGAYEQYF. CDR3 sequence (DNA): TGTGCCAGCAGCCAAGATCCGACTAGCGGGGCCTACGAGCAGTACTTC.

In nucleotides, the CDR3 is TGCGCCAGCAGCCCTGGACAGGGAGGGAGCAATGAGCAGTTCTTC. Its protein is CASSPGQGGSNEQFF. This chain connects TRBV5-1 to TRBJ2-1; maybe TRBD1 (8 bases). This CDR3 is 15 amino acids long. Germline CDR1 and CDR2: SGHRS and YFSETQ. The V end lost 4 bases, the J end lost 6 bases, and 17 bases lay between the germline ends.

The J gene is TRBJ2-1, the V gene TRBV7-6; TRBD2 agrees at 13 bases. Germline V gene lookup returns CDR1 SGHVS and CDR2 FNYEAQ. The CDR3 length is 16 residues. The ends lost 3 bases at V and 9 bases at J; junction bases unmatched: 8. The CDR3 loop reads CASSFTSGRASGEQFF. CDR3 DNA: TGTGCCAGCAGCTTTACTAGCGGGAGGGCCTCTGGTGAGCAGTTCTTC.

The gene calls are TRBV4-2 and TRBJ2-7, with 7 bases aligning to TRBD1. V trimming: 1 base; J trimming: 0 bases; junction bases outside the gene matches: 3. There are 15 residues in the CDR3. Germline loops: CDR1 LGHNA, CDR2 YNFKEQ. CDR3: CASSQVGDSSYEQYF. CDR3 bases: TGTGCCAGCAGCCAAGTGGGGGACAGCTCCTACGAGCAGTACTTC.

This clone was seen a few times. CDR3 sequence (DNA): TGTGCCAGCAGCCGGGCGCCAGGGGAAGGAAACACCATATATTTT. Its protein product is CASSRAPGEGNTIYF. The chain carries TRBV6-1 and TRBJ1-3, with D possibly TRBD1 on 6 matching bases. The V end lost 6 bases, the J end lost 4 bases, and 16 bases lay between the germline ends. The CDR3 totals 15 residues. Germline V gives CDR1 MNHNS, CDR2 SASEGT.

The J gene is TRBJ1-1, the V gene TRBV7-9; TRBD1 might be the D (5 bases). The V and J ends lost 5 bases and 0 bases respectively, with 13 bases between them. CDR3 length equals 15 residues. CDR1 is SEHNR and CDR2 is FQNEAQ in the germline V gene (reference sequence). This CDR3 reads CASSQEGLLNTEAFF. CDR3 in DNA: TGTGCCAGCAGCCAAGAGGGACTCTTGAACACTGAAGCTTTCTTT.

CDR3 sequence reads: CASSKGGRWAKNIQYF. CDR3 DNA sequence: TGTGCCAGCAGCAAAGGCGGGAGGTGGGCCAAAAACATTCAGTACTTC. The chain employs TRBV21-1 and TRBJ2-4; whether TRBD2, the table's D call, matches the DNA was not checked. TRBV21-1 is designated a pseudogene. The CDR3 contains 16 residues.

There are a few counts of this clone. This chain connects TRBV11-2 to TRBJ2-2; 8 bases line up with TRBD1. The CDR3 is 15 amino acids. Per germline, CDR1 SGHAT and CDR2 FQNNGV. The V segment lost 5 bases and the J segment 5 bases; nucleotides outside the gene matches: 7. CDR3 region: CASSRDRSETGELFF. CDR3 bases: TGTGCCAGCAGCCGGGACAGGTCTGAGACCGGGGAGCTGTTTTTT.

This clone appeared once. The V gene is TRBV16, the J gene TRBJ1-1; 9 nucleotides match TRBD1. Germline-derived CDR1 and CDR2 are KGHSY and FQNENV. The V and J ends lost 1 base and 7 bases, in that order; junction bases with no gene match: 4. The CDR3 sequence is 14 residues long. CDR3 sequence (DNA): TGTGCCAGCAGCCAATGGGACAGGGAGGGTGAAGCTTTCTTT. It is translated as CASSQWDREGEAFF.

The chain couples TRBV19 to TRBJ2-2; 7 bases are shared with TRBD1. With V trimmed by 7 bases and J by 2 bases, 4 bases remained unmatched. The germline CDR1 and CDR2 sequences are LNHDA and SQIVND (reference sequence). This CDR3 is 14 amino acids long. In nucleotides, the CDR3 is TGTGCCAGTAATACAGGGGATAACACCGGGGAGCTGTTTTTT. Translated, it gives CASNTGDNTGELFF. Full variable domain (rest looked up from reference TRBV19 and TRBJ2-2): DGGITQSPKYLFRKEGQNVTLSCEQNLNHDAMYWYRQDPGQGLRLIYYSQIVNDFQKGDIAEGYSVSREKKESFPLTVTSAQKNPTAFYLCASNTGDNTGELFFGEGSRLTVL.

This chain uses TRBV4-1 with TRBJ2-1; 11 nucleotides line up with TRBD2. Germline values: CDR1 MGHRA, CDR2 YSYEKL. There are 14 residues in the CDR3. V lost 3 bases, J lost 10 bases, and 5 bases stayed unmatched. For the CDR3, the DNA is TGCGCCAGCAGCCACCCGGGACTAGCGGACGAGCAGTTCTTC. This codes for CASSHPGLADEQFF.

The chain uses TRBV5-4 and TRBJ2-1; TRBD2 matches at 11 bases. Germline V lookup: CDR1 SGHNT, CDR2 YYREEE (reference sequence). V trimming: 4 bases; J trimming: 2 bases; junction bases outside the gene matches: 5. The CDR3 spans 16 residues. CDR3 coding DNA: TGTGCCAGCAGCCCCCGGACTAGCGGGCCCTACAATGAGCAGTTCTTC. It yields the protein CASSPRTSGPYNEQFF.

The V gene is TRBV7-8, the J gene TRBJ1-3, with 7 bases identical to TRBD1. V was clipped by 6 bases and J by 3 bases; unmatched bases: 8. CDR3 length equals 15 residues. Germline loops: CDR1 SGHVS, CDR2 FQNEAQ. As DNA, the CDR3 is TGTGCCAGCAGTGAAACAGGGGCCGGTGGAAACACCATATATTTT. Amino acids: CASSETGAGGNTIYF.

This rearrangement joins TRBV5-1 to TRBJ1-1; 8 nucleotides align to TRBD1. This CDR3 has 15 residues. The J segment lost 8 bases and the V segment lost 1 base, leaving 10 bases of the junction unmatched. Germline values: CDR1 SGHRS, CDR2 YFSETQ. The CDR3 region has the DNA TGCGCCAGCAGCTTGTTGGCAGGGGGCGAGGGGGAAGCTTTCTTT. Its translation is CASSLLAGGEGEAFF.

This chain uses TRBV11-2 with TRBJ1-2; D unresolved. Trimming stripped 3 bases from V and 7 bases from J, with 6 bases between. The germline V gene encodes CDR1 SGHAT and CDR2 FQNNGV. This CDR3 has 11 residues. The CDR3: CASSFLSGYTF. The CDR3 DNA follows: TGTGCCAGCAGCTTTCTGTCTGGCTACACCTTC.

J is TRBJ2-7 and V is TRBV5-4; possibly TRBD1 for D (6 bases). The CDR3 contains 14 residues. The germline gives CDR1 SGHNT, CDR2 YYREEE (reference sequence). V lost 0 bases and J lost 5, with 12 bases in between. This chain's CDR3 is CASSLGARTDEQYF. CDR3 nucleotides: TGTGCCAGCAGCTTGGGGGCCAGGACAGACGAGCAGTACTTC.

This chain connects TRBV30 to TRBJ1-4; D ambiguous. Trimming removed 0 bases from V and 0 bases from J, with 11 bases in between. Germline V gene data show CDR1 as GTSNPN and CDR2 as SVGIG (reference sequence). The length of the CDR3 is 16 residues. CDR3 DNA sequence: TGTGCCTGGAGTGTACCCAGGCACCCAACTAATGAAAAACTGTTTTTT. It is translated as CAWSVPRHPTNEKLFF. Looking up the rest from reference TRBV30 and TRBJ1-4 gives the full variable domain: SQTIHQWPATLVQPVGSPLSLECTVEGTSNPNLYWYRQAAGRGLQLLFYSVGIGQISSEVPQNLSASRPQDRQFILSSKKLLLSDSGFYLCAWSVPRHPTNEKLFFGSGTQLSVL.

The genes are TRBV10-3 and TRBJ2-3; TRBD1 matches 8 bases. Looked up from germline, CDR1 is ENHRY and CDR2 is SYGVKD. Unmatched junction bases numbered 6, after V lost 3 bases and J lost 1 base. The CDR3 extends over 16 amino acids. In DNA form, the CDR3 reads TGTGCCATCAGTGATTTCGACAGGGGTGGCACAGATACGCAGTATTTT. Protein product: CAISDFDRGGTDTQYF.

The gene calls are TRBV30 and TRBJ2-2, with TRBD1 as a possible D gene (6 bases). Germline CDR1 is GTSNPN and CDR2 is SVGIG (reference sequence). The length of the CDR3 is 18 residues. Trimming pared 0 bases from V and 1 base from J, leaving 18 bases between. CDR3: CAWSVQGTGEGNTGELFF. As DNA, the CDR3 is TGTGCCTGGAGTGTACAGGGAACAGGAGAGGGGAACACCGGGGAGCTGTTTTTT.

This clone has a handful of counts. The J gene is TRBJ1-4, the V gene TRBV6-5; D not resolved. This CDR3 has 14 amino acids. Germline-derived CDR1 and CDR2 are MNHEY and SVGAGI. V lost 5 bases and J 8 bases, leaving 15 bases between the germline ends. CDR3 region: CASSPFPRREKLFF. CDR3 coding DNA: TGTGCCAGCAGTCCGTTTCCCCGGAGAGAAAAACTGTTTTTT.

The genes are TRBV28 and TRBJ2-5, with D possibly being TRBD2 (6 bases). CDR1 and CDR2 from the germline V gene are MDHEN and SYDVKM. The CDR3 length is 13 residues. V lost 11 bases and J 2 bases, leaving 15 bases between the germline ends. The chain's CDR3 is CACTGTLQETQYF. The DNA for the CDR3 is TGTGCCTGTACCGGGACTTTACAAGAGACCCAGTACTTC.

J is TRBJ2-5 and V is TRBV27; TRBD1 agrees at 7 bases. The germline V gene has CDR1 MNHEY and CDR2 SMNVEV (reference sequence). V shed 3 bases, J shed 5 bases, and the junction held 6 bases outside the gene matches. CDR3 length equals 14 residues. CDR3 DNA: TGTGCCAGCAGTTTCCGGGACAGAGGGGAGACCCAGTACTTC. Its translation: CASSFRDRGETQYF.

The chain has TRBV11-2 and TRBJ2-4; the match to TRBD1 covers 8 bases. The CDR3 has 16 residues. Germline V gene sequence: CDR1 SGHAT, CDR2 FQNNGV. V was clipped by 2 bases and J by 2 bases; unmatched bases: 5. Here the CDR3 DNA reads TGTGCCAGCAGCTTATGGCAGGGGGCGACCAAAAACATTCAGTACTTC. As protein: CASSLWQGATKNIQYF.

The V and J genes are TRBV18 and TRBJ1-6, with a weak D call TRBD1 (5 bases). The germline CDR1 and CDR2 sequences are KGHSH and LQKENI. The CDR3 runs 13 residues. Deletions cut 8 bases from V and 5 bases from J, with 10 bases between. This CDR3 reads CASGAQDNSPLHF. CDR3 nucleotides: TGTGCCAGCGGGGCCCAGGATAATTCACCCCTCCACTTT.

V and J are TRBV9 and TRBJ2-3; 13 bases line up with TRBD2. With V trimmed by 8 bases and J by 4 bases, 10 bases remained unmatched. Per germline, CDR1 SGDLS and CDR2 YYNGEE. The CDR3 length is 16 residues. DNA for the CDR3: TGTGCCAGTGGTATACTAGCGGGAGGGAACGCAGATACGCAGTATTTT. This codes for CASGILAGGNADTQYF.

CDR3 sequence: CASSAGQALWNEQFF. CDR3 coding DNA: TGTGCCAGCAGTGCTGGACAGGCCTTATGGAATGAGCAGTTCTTC. The chain employs TRBV6-6 and TRBJ2-1, with 7 bases matching TRBD1. CDR3 length: 15 amino acids. Looked up from germline, CDR1 is MNHNY and CDR2 is SVGAGI (reference sequence). V lost 5 bases and J lost 7; bases outside the gene matches: 11.